The source of this TCR beta chain is a study of CD8 T cells in ankylosing spondylitis. Overall study results and limits: Disease-linked clones were CD8+ and relatively rare in peripheral blood. Certain motif variants had earlier appeared in reactive arthritis synovial fluid and blood. Fewer than 10 highly homologous variants made up a TCR beta motif that seemed to typify ankylosing spondylitis blood. Reported data indicate significant enrichment of disease-linked clones within matched ankylosing spondylitis synovial fluid.

CDR1 is SGHVS and CDR2 is FQNEAQ in the germline V gene. Trimming stripped 0 bases from V and 7 bases from J, with 4 bases between. The CDR3 spans 13 residues. Researchers built TCR beta libraries using quantitative 5'-RACE with molecular barcodes. TCRdb re-derived calls from the 5' RACE reads in MiXCR, one entry per CDR3 protein. The sample contains approximately 500,000 distinct CDR3 sequences, approximately 11% of which appear only once. This clonotype has ten or more counts. Its matching antigen is unknown. The clonotype comes from a male donor with ankylosing spondylitis. The specimen sequenced was blood, either unsorted or a sorted T cell fraction (not recorded which). The gene calls are TRBV7-8 and TRBJ1-6; no clear D gene. CDR3 in DNA: TGTGCCAGCAGCTTAGCCGGGAATTCACCCCTCCACTTT. Translation: CASSLAGNSPLHF. The complete variable domain, with remaining parts taken from reference TRBV7-8 and TRBJ1-6, reads GAGVSQSPRYKVAKRGQDVALRCDPISGHVSLFWYQQALGQGPEFLTYFQNEAQLDKSGLPSDRFFAERPEGSVSTLKIQRTQQEDSAVYLCASSLAGNSPLHFGNGTRLTVT.